A single sample gave rise to the 13 T cell receptor beta chains below, sequenced in a study of blood T cells in healthy people across ages (dated by TCRdb to between 2014 and 2017). Libraries were built with 5' RACE. This sample was sequenced with an Illumina HiSeq 2500. A second PCR of about 7 to 12 cycles was run with a J-beta primer mix and a sample-barcoded 5' primer. The raw public data were reprocessed by TCRdb itself: fastp quality trimming at Q25, MiXCR clonotype calling, in-frame beta chains only. Every entry covers one CDR3 protein and lists the most common genes and DNA from its rows. Present in this sample are 500,000 to 600,000 distinct CDR3 sequences, 27% of which were seen just once. Together, the top ten hold approximately 18% of the sample. The material sequenced was blood. These receptors were obtained from a woman in her 70s in good health.

The V call is TRBV7-2, the J call TRBJ2-5; possible D gene TRBD1, 5 bases. The V gene's germline CDR1 is SGHTA and CDR2 FQGNSA. Trimming shortened V by 3 bases and J by 1 base, and 9 bases separated the two germline ends. CDR3 length equals 14 residues. The CDR3 loop reads CASSFQGLQETQYF. The CDR3 DNA follows: TGTGCCAGCAGCTTTCAGGGCCTCCAAGAGACCCAGTACTTC.

This clonotype was seen more than once but under ten times. V and J are TRBV3-1 and TRBJ2-5; D remains ambiguous. The J call may be wrong; the DNA end is better matched by TRBJ2-7. Germline assignment: CDR1 LGHDT and CDR2 YNNKEL (reference sequence). The CDR3 is 14 amino acids. CDR3 coding DNA: TGTGCCAGCAGCCAAGATATGGACCACTACGAGCAGTACTTC. Translating gives CASSQDMDHYEQYF.

This clonotype was recorded a few times. The chain is built from TRBV20-1 and TRBJ2-5; D is uncertain. Germline lookup yields CDR1 DFQATT and CDR2 SNEGSKA (reference sequence). The V end lost 5 bases, the J end lost 5 bases, and 9 bases lay between the germline ends. CDR3 length: 11 amino acids. The DNA of the CDR3 is TGCAGTGCTCCCCATGTCGAGACCCAGTACTTC. Encoded protein: CSAPHVETQYF.

This chain links TRBV9 with TRBJ2-5; 10 bases fit TRBD2. Judging by the DNA end, TRBJ2-1 fits better; the J call may be wrong. Germline lookup yields CDR1 SGDLS and CDR2 YYNGEE. CDR3 length: 18 residues. CDR3: CASSAPGGSGGLYNEQFF. CDR3 DNA sequence: TGTGCCAGCAGCGCTCCAGGGGGTAGCGGGGGGCTTTACAATGAGCAGTTCTTC.

This clonotype was detected only a few times. An end of the junction does not agree with germline; a read error may underlie this. The chain has TRBV6-5 and TRBJ1-4; D uncertain. The CDR3 contains 14 residues. Germline CDR1 is MNHEY and CDR2 is SVGAGI. CDR3 residues: CAARSGWEMGKLLF. The CDR3 DNA reads TGTGCCGCCCGATCGGGGTGGGAAATGGGAAAACTGCTTTTT.

V is TRBV2 and J is TRBJ2-5; possible D gene TRBD1, 6 bases. CDR3 size: 12 residues. The ends were cut back, 6 bases at V and 3 bases at J, with 8 bases in the middle. Germline V lookup: CDR1 SNHLY, CDR2 FYNNEI. The CDR3 loop reads CASSEGEETQYF. CDR3 coding DNA: TGTGCCAGCAGCGAGGGGGAAGAGACCCAGTACTTC.

This clonotype has just a few counts. The rearrangement links TRBV12-3 or TRBV12-4 to TRBJ2-7, with 8 nucleotides matching TRBD1. The V segment lost 6 bases and the J segment 6 bases; nucleotides outside the gene matches: 4. CDR3 length equals 12 residues. CDR3 nucleotide sequence: TGTGCCAGCAGCCGGGACAGGTTCGAGCAGTACTTC. This gives the protein CASSRDRFEQYF.

The count of this clonotype is one. The chain uses TRBV20-1 and TRBJ1-1; 12 nucleotides match TRBD1. Germline-derived CDR1 and CDR2 are DFQATT and SNEGSKA (reference sequence). The CDR3 consists of 11 residues. V trimming: 7 bases; J trimming: 11 bases; junction bases outside the gene matches: 5. CDR3 sequence: CSGGTGGMAFF. The DNA of the CDR3 is TGCAGTGGGGGGACAGGGGGCATGGCTTTCTTT.

V gene TRBV20-1 combines with J gene TRBJ1-2; no definite D call. V was pared by 2 bases and J by 11 bases, with 12 bases between. The length of the CDR3 is 11 residues. From germline, CDR1 is DFQATT and CDR2 SNEGSKA (reference sequence). CDR3 residues: CSARFQEGYTF. For the CDR3, the DNA is TGCAGTGCTAGATTTCAGGAGGGTTACACCTTC.

There are a few counts of this clonotype. The chain employs TRBV4-1 and TRBJ2-3; TRBD2 matches at 9 bases. The ends lost 0 bases at V and 6 bases at J; junction bases unmatched: 7. CDR3 size: 16 residues. Germline CDR1 is MGHRA and CDR2 is YSYEKL. This chain's CDR3 is CASSQDRGGAYDTQYF. For the CDR3, the DNA is TGCGCCAGCAGCCAAGATCGCGGGGGGGCCTATGATACGCAGTATTTT.

This clonotype was counted a few times. The rearrangement links TRBV9 to TRBJ2-7; D possibly uses TRBD1 or TRBD2 (6 bases each). This CDR3 has 18 residues. The V end lost 0 bases, the J end lost 0 bases, and 19 bases lay between the germline ends. Germline V gene data show CDR1 as SGDLS and CDR2 as YYNGEE. CDR3 protein: CASSVGGGWQSSSYEQYF. The DNA of the CDR3 is TGTGCCAGCAGCGTAGGAGGGGGGTGGCAGTCAAGCTCCTACGAGCAGTACTTC.

This clonotype was detected only a few times. One junction end does not reproduce the germline sequence, and a read error may be involved. This chain uses TRBV6-2 or TRBV6-3 with TRBJ2-7; TRBD2 aligns across 8 bases. The CDR3 loop spans 16 amino acids. Germline lookup yields CDR1 MNHEY and CDR2 SVGEGT. CDR3 loop: CANSPLKAGGQDEQYF. In DNA form, the CDR3 reads TGTGCCAACAGTCCTCTCAAGGCGGGGGGCCAGGACGAGCAGTACTTC.

The chain uses TRBV20-1 and TRBJ1-2; TRBD1 matches at 8 bases. CDR1 is DFQATT and CDR2 is SNEGSKA in the germline V gene (reference sequence). The CDR3 totals 14 residues. Trimming cost V 0 bases and J 6 bases; bases outside gene matches: 6. This CDR3 is CSARDDRGGDGYTF. As DNA, the CDR3 is TGCAGTGCTAGAGACGACAGGGGTGGGGATGGCTACACCTTC.